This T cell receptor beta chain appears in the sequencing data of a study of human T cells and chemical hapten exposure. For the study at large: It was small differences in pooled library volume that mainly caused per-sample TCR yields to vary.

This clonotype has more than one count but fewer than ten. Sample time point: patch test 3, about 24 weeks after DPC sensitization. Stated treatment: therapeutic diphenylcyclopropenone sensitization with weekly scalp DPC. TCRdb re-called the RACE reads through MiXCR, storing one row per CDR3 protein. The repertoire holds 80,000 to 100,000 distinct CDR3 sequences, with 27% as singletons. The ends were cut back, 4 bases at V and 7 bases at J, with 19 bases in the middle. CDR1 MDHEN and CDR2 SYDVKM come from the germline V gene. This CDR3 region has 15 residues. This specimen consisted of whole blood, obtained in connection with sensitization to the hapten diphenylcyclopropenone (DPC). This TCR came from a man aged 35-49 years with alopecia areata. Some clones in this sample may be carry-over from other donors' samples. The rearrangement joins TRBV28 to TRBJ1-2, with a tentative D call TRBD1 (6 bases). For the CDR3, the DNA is TGTGCCAGCAGTTCACACATACAAACGGGGGCTGGCTACACCTTC. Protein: CASSSHIQTGAGYTF.